The sequence of this T cell receptor (beta chain) was determined in a study of T cell responses to AZD1222 COVID-19 vaccine. Turning to the study itself: Pooling was applied to second doses at about 4 or about 12 weeks.

The CDR3 loop spans 14 amino acids. The ends lost 0 bases at V and 10 bases at J; junction bases unmatched: 8. Germline CDR1 is MGHRA and CDR2 is YSYEKL. This clone appeared a few times. What it recognizes is unknown. The study, taken as a whole, reports: Increases in Spike-specific TCR breadth and depth were seen after two AZD1222 doses. Spike was spanned by vaccine-associated CD4 TCRs, with dominance at 160-218 and 743-854. The study reported that nearly half of spike-specific TCRs target unmutated variant regions.

Method: immunoSEQ multiplex PCR; TCRdb's copy keeps in-frame clones and lacks some. The sample lists approximately 110,000 clones; more than 90% were seen once. The rearrangement joins TRBV4-1 to TRBJ1-2, with 7 nucleotides matching TRBD1. This clonotype originated in an adult in good health. Sequenced material: peripheral blood, taken on day 0 of AZD1222 vaccination. CDR3 DNA sequence: TGCGCCAGCAGCCAAGATCACACAGGGGTGGCCTACACCTTC. It is translated as CASSQDHTGVAYTF.